These T cell receptor beta chains were read from a single sample in a study of shared clonotypes between healthy human individuals. The assay was immunoSEQ multiplex PCR, and TCRdb's table has in-frame clones only and misses some. The sample holds over a million clones; 97% to 99% are singletons and the top ten take about 0.35%. Sequenced material: naive CD4+ T cells sorted from blood. The receptor source for this set is a man aged 30-40 years in good health. The CDR3 runs from the conserved cysteine through the conserved F or W. Fields, in order: D gene, clone size, J gene, V gene, CDR3 DNA, CDR3 protein. A D gene is named only where the DNA matches it firmly. The listing skips clone size in some rows; elsewhere it reads once, few, many or a size class.

TRBD2,NA,TRBJ2-1,TRBV11-3,TGTGCCAGCAGCTTTGATAGCGGGATAAGGAATGAGCAGTTCTTC,CASSFDSGIRNEQFF
NA,NA,TRBJ1-5,TRBV19,TGTGCCAGTAGTGTTACACAAAACCAGCCCCAGCATTTT,CASSVTQNQPQHF
NA,once,TRBJ2-3,TRBV7-8,TGTGCCAGCAGTTCCTGGCAACTTCCAGATACGCAGTATTTT,CASSSWQLPDTQYF
NA,NA,TRBJ2-7,TRBV7-2,TGTGCCAGCAGCTTAGAGAGGATGTACGAGCAGTACTTC,CASSLERMYEQYF
TRBD1,NA,TRBJ1-5,TRBV18,TGTGCCAGCTCACCACTGGCCACAGGGGAGGGACAGCCCCAGCATTTT,CASSPLATGEGQPQHF
NA,NA,TRBJ1-5,TRBV27,TGTGCCAGCAGCAGACAGGAAAATAGCAATCAGCCCCAGCATTTT,CASSRQENSNQPQHF
NA,once,TRBJ2-5,TRBV29-1,TGCAGCGTTGAACGGCAGGGGAAAGAGACCCAGTACTTC,CSVERQGKETQYF
NA,NA,TRBJ1-3,TRBV5-6,TGTGCCAGCAGCCAGAGACCCGCTTCTGGAAACACCATATATTTT,CASSQRPASGNTIYF
NA,once,TRBJ2-1,TRBV28,TGTGCCAGCAGTCCGACTCCCTACAATGAGCAGTTCTTC,CASSPTPYNEQFF
NA,NA,TRBJ1-5,TRBV7-9,TGTGCCAGCAGCTTATCTTTGGTTGGGCGAGGGGGCAATCAGCCCCAGCATTTT,CASSLSLVGRGGNQPQHF
TRBD2,NA,TRBJ2-2,TRBV5-1,TGCGCCAGCAGGGGTCTAGCGGGAGCCGTCGGGGAGCTGTTTTTT,CASRGLAGAVGELFF
TRBD1,NA,TRBJ2-3,TRBV18,TGTGCCAGCTCATCCCGGACAGGGAACGCAGATACGCAGTATTTT,CASSSRTGNADTQYF
TRBD1,once,TRBJ1-1,TRBV30,TGTGCCTGGAGTGTACCCTACAGGGGAGTCACTGAAGCTTTCTTT,CAWSVPYRGVTEAFF
TRBD2,NA,TRBJ2-7,TRBV5-4,TGTGCCAGCAGCTTGGAACCGGGACGGGGGGCCTACGAGCAGTACTTC,CASSLEPGRGAYEQYF
NA,NA,TRBJ2-3,TRBV7-2,TGTGCCAGCAGCTCTCCCAGGACTAGCACAGATACGCAGTATTTT,CASSSPRTSTDTQYF
NA,NA,TRBJ1-3,TRBV25-1,TGTGCCAGCAGTGCGGGTTTCAGCTCTGGAAACACCATATATTTT,CASSAGFSSGNTIYF
TRBD1,NA,TRBJ1-5,TRBV7-2,TGTGCCAGCAGCTTAGTCACAGGGGCTCAGCCCCAGCATTTT,CASSLVTGAQPQHF
TRBD1,once,TRBJ1-2,TRBV6-6,TGTGCCAGCATTTCGACAGGGACCTATGGCTACACCTTC,CASISTGTYGYTF
NA,NA,TRBJ2-6,TRBV6-1,TGTGCCAGCAGTGAAATACATCGAGCTGGGGCCAACGTCCTGACTTTC,CASSEIHRAGANVLTF
TRBD2,NA,TRBJ2-5,TRBV5-1,TGCGCCAGCAGCTTGGATATGAGCGGGACCCAAGAGACCCAGTACTTC,CASSLDMSGTQETQYF
NA,NA,TRBJ2-5,TRBV7-9,TGTGCCAGCAGCTTAGCGGACAACCCAGGCCCGTGGGAGACCCAGTACTTC,CASSLADNPGPWETQYF
TRBD2,NA,TRBJ2-2,TRBV27,TGTGCCAGCAGTTTATCCACTAGCGGGAGGGTGAGGAACACCGGGGAGCTGTTTTTT,CASSLSTSGRVRNTGELFF
TRBD1,NA,TRBJ1-2,TRBV30,TGTGCCTGGAGTGAGCCCCCGGGACAGCACTATGGCTACACCTTC,CAWSEPPGQHYGYTF
NA,NA,TRBJ1-3,TRBV2,TGTGCCAGCAGTGAACGGGGTCTTGGAAACACCATATATTTT,CASSERGLGNTIYF
TRBD1,NA,TRBJ1-5,TRBV6-6,TGTGCCAGCAGTTCCCCGGACAGGGTTAGCAATCAGCCCCAGCATTTT,CASSSPDRVSNQPQHF
NA,NA,TRBJ2-6,TRBV14,TGTGCCAGCAGCCGACCCGGGGCCAACGTCCTGACTTTC,CASSRPGANVLTF
NA,NA,TRBJ2-4,TRBV7-9,TGTGCCAGCAGCTTAGAGGGGCGCCAGGGCAAAAACATTCAGTACTTC,CASSLEGRQGKNIQYF
NA,NA,TRBJ2-4,TRBV7-2,TGTGCCAGCAGCTTAACCGGGACTGGAGCCAAAAACATTCAGTACTTC,CASSLTGTGAKNIQYF
TRBD1,once,TRBJ2-1,TRBV19,TGTGCCAGCGGGTTCCGGGACAGGGGGTACAATGAGCAGTTCTTC,CASGFRDRGYNEQFF
NA,NA,TRBJ1-3,TRBV29-1,TGCAGCGTTGACCCACAGGGAAGGTCTGGAAACACCATATATTTT,CSVDPQGRSGNTIYF
TRBD2,NA,TRBJ2-2,TRBV11-1,TGTGCCAGCAGCTTAGCGAGGAGTAGCGGGTTTGACCGGGAGCTGTTTTTT,CASSLARSSGFDRELFF
TRBD1,NA,TRBJ1-5,TRBV7-6,TGTGCCAGCAGCTTAGCGCCAGGGGGAGTTAGCAATCAGCCCCAGCATTTT,CASSLAPGGVSNQPQHF
TRBD2,once,TRBJ2-7,TRBV5-1,TGCGCCAGCAGCTTGGAAGCCAGACGAGCACTAGCGACCTCCTACGAGCAGTACTTC,CASSLEARRALATSYEQYF
NA,once,TRBJ1-5,TRBV19,TGTGCCAGTAGTATCCCGGACAGATCGGTTCAGCCCCAGCATTTT,CASSIPDRSVQPQHF
TRBD1,NA,TRBJ1-1,TRBV7-3,TGTGCCAGCAGCAATGGACAGGGGAACACTGAAGCTTTCTTT,CASSNGQGNTEAFF
NA,NA,TRBJ1-2,TRBV4-2,TGTGCCAGCAGCCAAGTTGCAGCGTTAAACTACACCTTC,CASSQVAALNYTF
NA,NA,TRBJ1-5,TRBV4-1,TGCGCCAGCAGCCAAGTGGGGCGGACGGCGAATCAGCCCCAGCATTTT,CASSQVGRTANQPQHF
TRBD1,NA,TRBJ2-7,TRBV5-4,TGTGCCAGCAGCCCGGAAGCAGGGGGACCCTACGAGCAGTACTTC,CASSPEAGGPYEQYF
NA,NA,TRBJ1-1,TRBV29-1,TGCAGCGGTAGAGGGGTATTGAACACTGAAGCTTTCTTT,CSGRGVLNTEAFF
TRBD1,NA,TRBJ1-1,TRBV9,TGTGCCAGCAGCGCAGGGGGCGCAGGCTTGGATACTGAAGCTTTCTTT,CASSAGGAGLDTEAFF
NA,NA,TRBJ2-3,TRBV14,TGTGCCAGCAGCGGGAACAGGGTTGCGCAGTATTTT,CASSGNRVAQYF
NA,NA,TRBJ2-6,TRBV30,TGTGCCTGGAGTGTTGGTCTCTCTGGGGCCAACGTCCTGACTTTC,CAWSVGLSGANVLTF
TRBD1,NA,TRBJ1-5,TRBV4-1,TGCGCCAGCAGCGGCGGACAGGGGAACAGCAATCAGCCCCAGCATTTT,CASSGGQGNSNQPQHF
TRBD1,NA,TRBJ2-7,TRBV11-2,TGTGCCAGCAGCTTATACCGGGACAGGGCCTACGAGCAGTACTTC,CASSLYRDRAYEQYF
NA,once,TRBJ2-2,TRBV2,TGTGCCAGCAGTGGACTAGTCACAACCACCGGGGAGCTGTTTTTT,CASSGLVTTTGELFF
NA,NA,TRBJ2-7,TRBV5-4,TGTGCCAGCAGCTTGAGGGGGACCTCCTACGAGCAGTACTTC,CASSLRGTSYEQYF
NA,NA,TRBJ2-2,TRBV5-5,TGTGCCAGCAGCTTACACTCCCCCGGGGAGCTGTTTTTT,CASSLHSPGELFF
TRBD2,NA,TRBJ2-1,TRBV5-1,TGCGCCACTCAAAGGGGGGTAGCGGGAGGTGATGAGCAGTTCTTC,CATQRGVAGGDEQFF
NA,NA,TRBJ1-5,TRBV7-3,TGTGCCAGCAGCTCAGGCCGGGATAGCAATCAGCCCCAGCATTTT,CASSSGRDSNQPQHF